The TCR beta chain under discussion was sequenced for a study of shared clonotypes between healthy human individuals. Only in-frame clones appear in the TCRdb table, and some are missing; sequencing was by immunoSEQ multiplex PCR. The table has hundreds of thousands of clones, about 85% seen once. V dropped 1 base and J dropped 0; count of bases not matched to a gene: 5. This CDR3 has 18 amino acids. Looked up from germline, CDR1 is KGHSH and CDR2 is LQKENI. The clonotype was recovered from a middle-aged woman in good health. Some clones in this sample may be carry-over from other donors' samples. Sequences were obtained from PBMCs. The chain joins TRBV18 to TRBJ2-1; 11 nucleotides agree with TRBD2. Here the CDR3 DNA reads TGTGCCAGCTCACCACTGGGACTAGCGGAGGGCTCCTACAATGAGCAGTTCTTC. Translated, it gives CASSPLGLAEGSYNEQFF. Filled out from reference TRBV18 and TRBJ2-1, the complete variable domain reads NAGVMQNPRHLVRRRGQEARLRCSPMKGHSHVYWYRQLPEEGLKFMVYLQKENIIDESGMPKERFSAEFPKEGPSILRIQQVVRGDSAAYFCASSPLGLAEGSYNEQFFGPGTRLTVL.